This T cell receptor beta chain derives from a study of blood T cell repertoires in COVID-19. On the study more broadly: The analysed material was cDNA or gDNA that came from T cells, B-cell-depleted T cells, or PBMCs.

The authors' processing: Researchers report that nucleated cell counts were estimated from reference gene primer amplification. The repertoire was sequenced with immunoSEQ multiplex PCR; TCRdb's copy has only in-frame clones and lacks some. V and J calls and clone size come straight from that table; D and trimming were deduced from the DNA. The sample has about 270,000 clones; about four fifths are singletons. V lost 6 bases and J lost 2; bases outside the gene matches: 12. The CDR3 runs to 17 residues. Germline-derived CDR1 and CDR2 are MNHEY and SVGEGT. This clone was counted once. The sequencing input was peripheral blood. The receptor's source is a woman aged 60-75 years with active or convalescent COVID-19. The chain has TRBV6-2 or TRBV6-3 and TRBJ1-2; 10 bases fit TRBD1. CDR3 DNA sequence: TGTGCCAGCAGCGCGTTGACAGGGGGCGAAGGGAACTATGGCTACACCTTC. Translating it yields CASSALTGGEGNYGYTF.